These T cell receptor beta chains were read from a single sample in a study of shared clonotypes between healthy human individuals. Sequencing used immunoSEQ multiplex PCR; TCRdb keeps in-frame clones, though not all of them. The sample has approximately 1.9 million clones; roughly 95% are singletons. The specimen sequenced was naive CD8+ T cells from PBMCs. All receptors come from a man between 18 and 35 years old in good health. Some clones in this sample may be carry-over from other donors' samples. CDR3s leave out the opening cysteine and the closing phenylalanine or tryptophan. D genes are given only for firm matches.

TRBJ2-7,TRBD2,TRBV5-6,ASSLGLAGDEQY
TRBJ2-3,NA,TRBV7-3,ASSLIGGSTDTQY
TRBJ1-5,NA,TRBV4-1,ASSQREPEPQH
TRBJ2-1,NA,TRBV19,ASSGFDGRNEQF
TRBJ2-3,TRBD2,TRBV14,ASSQVTSGSTDTQY
TRBJ2-5,NA,TRBV6-6,ASSYFLQETQY
TRBJ2-3,NA,TRBV27,ASSLHSPGPASGTQY
TRBJ2-7,NA,TRBV7-9,ASSSYSGVAYEQY
TRBJ2-1,TRBD2,TRBV7-9,ASSSRGLAGEQF
TRBJ1-2,TRBD1,TRBV7-9,ASIFRTGGYT
TRBJ2-5,TRBD2,TRBV15,ATSKIAGVGETQY
TRBJ2-3,TRBD2,TRBV6-6,ASSYSGIAGGDTQY
TRBJ2-7,NA,TRBV6-1,ASSGRLTGQSPYEQY
TRBJ2-2,NA,TRBV9,ASSVVPGELF
TRBJ2-1,NA,TRBV10-2,ASRPRLGRYNEQF
TRBJ2-1,NA,TRBV7-9,ASSTLDYPSYNEQF
TRBJ2-2,NA,TRBV6-5,ASSYSWGDHTGELF
TRBJ1-5,NA,TRBV6-1,ASSVISANQPQH
TRBJ2-7,NA,TRBV27,ASSYSASYEQY
TRBJ1-5,TRBD1,TRBV9,ASGQGFDQPQH
TRBJ1-2,NA,TRBV9,ASSVGRAFDLYGYT
TRBJ2-5,TRBD1,TRBV19,ASSIATGTGWETQY
TRBJ2-7,NA,TRBV7-2,ASSLIGGHEQY
TRBJ1-1,TRBD1,TRBV30,AWSARQGGYPEAF
TRBJ2-1,NA,TRBV19,ASTSESTEQF
TRBJ2-7,NA,TRBV5-5,ASSLGVSTYEQY
TRBJ2-7,TRBD1,TRBV27,ASSPRDRGYEQY
TRBJ2-1,NA,TRBV28,ASGASFPYNEQF
TRBJ2-2,NA,TRBV9,ASSATRSGELF
TRBJ2-5,NA,TRBV10-1,ASRGPLGASQETQY
TRBJ2-5,NA,TRBV6-5,ASSLRVGQTQY
TRBJ2-7,TRBD1,TRBV29-1,SAKGGQGHEQY
TRBJ2-5,TRBD1,TRBV7-7,ASSPTGESQETQY
TRBJ2-5,NA,TRBV6-5,ASKRRGAETQY
TRBJ2-6,TRBD2,TRBV19,ASSHATLAGGPGANVLT